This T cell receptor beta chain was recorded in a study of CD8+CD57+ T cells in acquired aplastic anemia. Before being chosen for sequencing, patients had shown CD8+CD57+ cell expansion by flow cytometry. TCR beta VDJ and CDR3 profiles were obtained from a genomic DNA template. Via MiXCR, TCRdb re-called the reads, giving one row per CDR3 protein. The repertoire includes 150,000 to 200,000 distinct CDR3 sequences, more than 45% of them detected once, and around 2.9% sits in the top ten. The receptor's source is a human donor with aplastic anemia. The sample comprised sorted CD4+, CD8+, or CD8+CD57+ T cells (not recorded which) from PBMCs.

The CDR3 region has the DNA TGCGCCAGCAGCCAAGTAGTGGCAGGGGGCCTTGGCTACACCTTC. It yields the protein CASSQVVAGGLGYTF. The V call is TRBV4-1, the J call TRBJ1-2, with 8 positions matching TRBD1. The germline V gene encodes CDR1 MGHRA and CDR2 YSYEKL. The V segment lost 1 base and the J segment 7 bases; nucleotides outside the gene matches: 8. The CDR3 spans 15 residues.